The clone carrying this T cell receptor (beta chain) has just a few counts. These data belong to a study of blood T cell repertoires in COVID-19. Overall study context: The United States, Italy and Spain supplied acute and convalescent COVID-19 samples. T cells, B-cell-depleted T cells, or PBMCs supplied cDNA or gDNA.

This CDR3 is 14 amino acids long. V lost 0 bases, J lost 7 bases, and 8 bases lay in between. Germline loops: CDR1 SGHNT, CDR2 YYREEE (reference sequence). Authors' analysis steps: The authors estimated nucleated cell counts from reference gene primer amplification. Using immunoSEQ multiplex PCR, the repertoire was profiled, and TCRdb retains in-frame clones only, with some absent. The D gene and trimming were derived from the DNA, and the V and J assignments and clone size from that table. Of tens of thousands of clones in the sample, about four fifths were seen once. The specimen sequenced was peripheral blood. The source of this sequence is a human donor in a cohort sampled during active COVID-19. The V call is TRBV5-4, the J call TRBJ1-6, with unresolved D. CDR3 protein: CASSLAVVNSPLHF. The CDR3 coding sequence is TGTGCCAGCAGCTTGGCAGTGGTAAATTCACCCCTCCACTTT.